This is a list of T cell receptor beta chains from one sample in a study of cytomegalovirus exposure and HLA in healthy donors. The method was immunoSEQ multiplex PCR; TCRdb's version includes in-frame clones alone and lacks a portion of them. The sample lists about 110,000 clones; approximately 80% were seen once. Sequencing was carried out using PBMCs. These receptor sequences come from a man aged 30-40 years in good health and CMV-seropositive. Both conserved end residues are part of each CDR3. Each record gives: V gene, D gene, CDR3 protein. A D gene is named only where the DNA matches it firmly.

V: TRBV6-4
D: TRBD2
CDR3: CASSEIAGTPTDTQYF

V: TRBV6-6
D: NA
CDR3: CASSEVRDTEAFF

V: TRBV6-6
D: NA
CDR3: CASSYQDTQYF

V: TRBV19
D: NA
CDR3: CASSISPWGGTNEKLFF

V: TRBV6-6
D: NA
CDR3: CASSYSRDSGANVLTF

V: TRBV10-1
D: NA
CDR3: CASSDGGDSYEQYF

V: TRBV5-5
D: NA
CDR3: CASSLSGGSYEQYF

V: TRBV13
D: TRBD1
CDR3: CASSSTGTGNEKLFF

V: TRBV7-2
D: TRBD1
CDR3: CASSLKGTGVTEAFF

V: TRBV9
D: NA
CDR3: CASSALEAEKLFF

V: TRBV14
D: NA
CDR3: CASSLQETTEAFF

V: TRBV5-1
D: TRBD2
CDR3: CASSLRAGEGYNEQFF

V: TRBV29-1
D: NA
CDR3: CSVDTQGPLYGYTF

V: TRBV29-1
D: NA
CDR3: CSGTSVLSLQTEAFF

V: TRBV19
D: TRBD2
CDR3: CASSIDPAGGSVRSTDTQYF

V: TRBV19
D: TRBD1
CDR3: CASSMNRGDGNQPQHF

V: TRBV5-8
D: NA
CDR3: CASSSLLAGYNEKLFF

V: TRBV6-5
D: NA
CDR3: CASNEQGGDTQYF

V: TRBV27
D: TRBD2
CDR3: CASSLRGGKYNEQFF

V: TRBV25-1
D: TRBD2
CDR3: CASSEFGGGRETQYF

V: TRBV4-1
D: NA
CDR3: CASSQDLGGRETQYF

V: TRBV5-1
D: TRBD1
CDR3: CASSSAPGQGFGYTF

V: TRBV5-1
D: TRBD1
CDR3: CASSLNTGTAGNTIYF

V: TRBV15
D: NA
CDR3: CATSRDSNQETQYF

V: TRBV7-3
D: NA
CDR3: CASSPGTSHTF

V: TRBV29-1
D: TRBD1
CDR3: CSVDATGDYGYTF